The 14 T cell receptor beta chains given below trace back to one sample, sequenced in a study of T and B cells in COVID-19 patients. Multiplex PCR with BIOMED2 TRB-A/B primer pools amplified TRB rearrangements. TCRdb used MiXCR to reprocess the multiplex PCR reads, holding one entry per CDR3 protein. This table has 6,000 to 9,000 distinct CDR3 sequences, about 27% appearing once. From blood, 250-500 ng of genomic DNA served as TRB template. The sample was blood. All receptors come from a human donor with active COVID-19.

This clonotype was detected a few times. This chain connects TRBV6-5 to TRBJ1-1; 7 bases are shared with TRBD1. This CDR3 has 13 residues. Trimming removed 8 bases from V and 1 base from J; junction bases left unmatched: 4. The germline gives CDR1 MNHEY, CDR2 SVGAGI. The CDR3 sequence is CASSRGQNTEAFF. For the CDR3, the DNA is TGTGCCAGCTCTAGGGGGCAGAACACTGAAGCTTTCTTT.

This clonotype is medium-sized in the sample. The CDR3 coding sequence is TGTGCCAGCAGCCGCGGACTACAGGTAGCGGGAGGCTACAATGAGCAGTTCTTC. This encodes CASSRGLQVAGGYNEQFF. The J gene is TRBJ2-1, the V gene TRBV11-1; 10 bases match TRBD2. Germline V gene data show CDR1 as SGHAT and CDR2 as FQDESV (reference sequence). This CDR3 has 18 amino acids. After removal of 5 bases from V and 3 bases from J, the junction contained 13 bases not matched to a gene.

This clonotype rates as medium-sized. This chain joins TRBV29-1 and TRBJ1-1; D uncertain. Germline assignment: CDR1 SQVTM and CDR2 ANQGSEA. Trimming removed 7 bases at V and 1 base at J, with 10 bases between. This CDR3 spans 12 amino acids. Here the CDR3 DNA reads TGCAGCGCCCTATGGGGGAACACTGAAGCTTTCTTT. Encoded protein: CSALWGNTEAFF.

The V gene is TRBV4-2, the J gene TRBJ2-5; 8 bases are a match to TRBD1. V lost 4 bases and J lost 0; bases outside the gene matches: 7. The CDR3 contains 16 residues. Germline lookup yields CDR1 LGHNA and CDR2 YNFKEQ. CDR3 protein: CASSPLTGENQETQYF. The CDR3 bases are TGTGCCAGCAGCCCCCTGACAGGGGAGAACCAAGAGACCCAGTACTTC.

The V call is TRBV6-2 or TRBV6-3, the J call TRBJ1-5, with no clear D. The CDR3 is made up of 15 amino acids. V was pared by 5 bases and J by 0 bases, with 11 bases between. Germline CDR1 and CDR2: MNHEY and SVGEGT. CDR3 sequence reads: CASSGAVISNQPQHF. CDR3 in DNA: TGTGCCAGCAGTGGAGCAGTAATTAGCAATCAGCCCCAGCATTTT.

This clonotype was recorded a few times. For the CDR3, the DNA is TGTGCCAGCAGCTTGCGGGGGCCGCACACAGATACGCAGTATTTT. Amino acid sequence: CASSLRGPHTDTQYF. The chain employs TRBV5-6 and TRBJ2-3, with D possibly called TRBD1 or TRBD2 (6 bases each). V shed 1 base and J shed 2 bases, with 11 bases lying between them. The germline V gene encodes CDR1 SGHDT and CDR2 YYEEEE. The CDR3 is 15 amino acids.

This clonotype appeared a few times. The chain has TRBV6-5 and TRBJ2-4, with D perhaps matching TRBD1 (7 bases). Trimming removed 6 bases at V and 14 bases at J, with 17 bases between. This CDR3 is built from 12 residues. Germline CDR1 is MNHEY and CDR2 is SVGAGI. The CDR3 region is CASSLAGGTEYF. DNA for the CDR3: TGTGCCAGCAGCCTAGCAGGGGGGACAGAGTACTTC.

A few counts support this clonotype. The chain links TRBV10-3 to TRBJ2-7; D is undetermined. CDR1 and CDR2 (germline): ENHRY, SYGVKD. There are 12 residues in the CDR3. V was clipped by 4 bases and J by 3 bases, with 7 bases between them. The CDR3 DNA follows: TGTGCCATCAGTGGTAATAACTACGAGCAGTACTTC. It encodes CAISGNNYEQYF.

The chain couples TRBV19 to TRBJ2-7, with 8 bases aligning to TRBD1. Germline loops: CDR1 LNHDA, CDR2 SQIVND (reference sequence). The CDR3 has 13 residues. With V trimmed by 5 bases and J by 4 bases, 4 bases remained unmatched. CDR3 nucleotide sequence: TGTGCCAGTAGTCCTAGACAGGGGTACGAGCAGTACTTC. Translated, it gives CASSPRQGYEQYF.

J is TRBJ1-2 and V is TRBV12-3 or TRBV12-4; D is possibly TRBD1 (5 bases). V lost 5 bases to trimming and J lost 2 bases, with 18 bases between them. The CDR3 runs 16 residues. The CDR3 here is CASSVTNPGPNYGYTF. CDR3 nucleotides: TGTGCCAGCAGTGTGACCAATCCGGGGCCAAACTATGGCTACACCTTC.

This clonotype was seen a few times. The V gene is TRBV30, the J gene TRBJ1-4; 8 bases are shared with TRBD1. The CDR3 consists of 15 residues. From germline, CDR1 is GTSNPN and CDR2 SVGIG (reference sequence). Germline trimming cut 2 bases from V and 4 bases from J; bases unmatched to any gene: 6. Here the CDR3 DNA reads TGTGCCTGGAGTCCCCTGACAGGGGTTAATGAAAAACTGTTTTTT. It codes for CAWSPLTGVNEKLFF.

The chain recombines TRBV13 with TRBJ2-7, with D perhaps matching TRBD1 (5 bases). CDR1 PRHDT and CDR2 FYEKMQ come from the germline V gene (reference sequence). Trimming left V 2 bases short and J 12 bases short, with 14 bases between. This CDR3 is built from 12 residues. The CDR3 bases are TGTGCCAGCAGCTTACAGGGAACCGATGCGTACTTC. It is translated as CASSLQGTDAYF.

This clonotype was found a few times. This chain uses TRBV6-4 with TRBJ2-3; possible D gene TRBD2, 5 bases. Trimming stripped 0 bases from V and 5 bases from J, with 12 bases between. CDR3 size: 15 residues. CDR1 MRHNA and CDR2 SNTAGT come from the germline V gene. The CDR3 DNA is TGTGCCAGCAGTGACTCATGGCGGGTTAGAGATACGCAGTATTTT. Its translation: CASSDSWRVRDTQYF.

The chain combines TRBV5-6 with TRBJ2-5, with TRBD1 as a possible D gene (6 bases). CDR1 and CDR2 from the germline V gene are SGHDT and YYEEEE. The V gene lost 5 bases and the J gene lost 5 bases, with 19 bases spanning the gap. The CDR3 covers 15 residues. The CDR3 DNA follows: TGTGCCAGCAGTAAACAGGGTTTTAGGGGGGAGACCCAGTACTTC. It translates to CASSKQGFRGETQYF.